This T cell receptor (beta chain) was found in a study of response to subunit inactivated influenza vaccine. Broader study findings: It was the authors' suggestion that each seasonal influenza vaccination recruits few new T cells.

TCRdb recomputed calls from the RT-PCR reads with MiXCR, one row per CDR3 protein. The repertoire holds about 500,000 distinct CDR3 sequences, with about 17% as singletons. Only a few counts were recorded for this clonotype. What it recognizes is unknown. V shed 8 bases, J shed 4 bases, and the junction held 8 bases outside the gene matches. Germline V CDR1 and CDR2: KGHDR, SFDVKD. The CDR3 contains 14 residues. The chain recombines TRBV24-1 with TRBJ2-3; 7 nucleotides line up with TRBD2. The source of this sequence is a man aged 50 to 75 who received an inactivated influenza vaccine. Sequenced here: CD4+ T cells sorted from PBMCs, sampled roughly 24 months after vaccination. The CDR3 DNA reads as TGTGCCACCATACGCGCGGGGGTACCAGATACGCAGTATTTT. Protein sequence: CATIRAGVPDTQYF.